This entry is about one T cell receptor beta chain. What it recognizes is unknown. Sequencing was performed with immunoSEQ multiplex PCR; in TCRdb, only in-frame clones are kept and a portion is missing. This table has 430,000 or so clones, approximately 90% appearing once. Treatment given: roughly 18 received Ad26.COV2.S at low or high dose, single or two shots; several received placebo; per-sample allocation not given. Sampling occurred on day 63 after the first vaccine or placebo injection. Participants' vaccine, an Ad26 vector, delivered Wuhan-strain SARS-CoV-2 spike. The data were obtained in a study of Ad26.COV2.S vaccination and SARS-CoV-2 variants. Background on the study: The authors gave Ad26.COV2.S intramuscularly, either once or twice 56 days apart.

General study findings and limits: Spike-specific TCR breadth was greater in vaccine than placebo recipients. Vaccine and placebo groups showed comparable non-spike TCR breadth.

The V end was cut by 4 bases, the J end by 7 bases, with 14 bases between. In germline, CDR1 is SGHDT, CDR2 YYEEEE. The CDR3 is 13 residues long. The specimen comprised peripheral blood, sampled in a trial of Ad26.COV2.S vaccine versus placebo. This TCR was recovered from a person aged 18 to 65 who received the Ad26.COV2.S COVID-19 vaccine or a placebo. V and J are TRBV5-6 and TRBJ1-2; D remains unclear. The CDR3 DNA is TGTGCCAGCAGCCGCTTCCCCCGAGGTGGCTACACCTTC. Residues: CASSRFPRGGYTF.